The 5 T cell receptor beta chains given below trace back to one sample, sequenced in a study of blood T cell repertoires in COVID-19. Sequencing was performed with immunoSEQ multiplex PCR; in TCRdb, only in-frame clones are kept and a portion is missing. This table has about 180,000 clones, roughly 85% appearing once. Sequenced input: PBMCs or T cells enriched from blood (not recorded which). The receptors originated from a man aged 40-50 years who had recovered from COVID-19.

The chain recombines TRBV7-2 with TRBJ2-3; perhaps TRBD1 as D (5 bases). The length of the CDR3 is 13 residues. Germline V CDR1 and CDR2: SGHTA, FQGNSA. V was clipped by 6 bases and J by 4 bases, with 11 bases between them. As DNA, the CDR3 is TGTGCCAGCAGACCCTTAGGGGCAGATACGCAGTATTTT. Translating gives CASRPLGADTQYF. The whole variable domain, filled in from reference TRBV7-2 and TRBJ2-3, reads GAGVSQSPSNKVTEKGKDVELRCDPISGHTALYWYRQSLGQGLEFLIYFQGNSAPDKSGLPSDRFSAERTGGSVSTLTIQRTQQEDSAVYLCASRPLGADTQYFGPGTRLTVL.

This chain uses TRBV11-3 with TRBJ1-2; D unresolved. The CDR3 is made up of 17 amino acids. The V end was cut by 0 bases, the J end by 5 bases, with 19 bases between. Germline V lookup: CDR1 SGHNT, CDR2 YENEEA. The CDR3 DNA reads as TGTGCCAGCAGCTTAGATCCCGGAGCAACTAGCCCATATGGCTACACCTTC. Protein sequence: CASSLDPGATSPYGYTF.

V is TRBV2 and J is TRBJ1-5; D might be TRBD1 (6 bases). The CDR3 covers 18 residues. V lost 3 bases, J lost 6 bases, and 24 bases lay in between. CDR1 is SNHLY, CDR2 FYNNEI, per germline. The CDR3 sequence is CASSDLLVSDRPTQPQHF. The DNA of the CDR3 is TGTGCCAGCAGTGATCTTCTCGTTAGTGACAGGCCGACTCAGCCCCAGCATTTT.

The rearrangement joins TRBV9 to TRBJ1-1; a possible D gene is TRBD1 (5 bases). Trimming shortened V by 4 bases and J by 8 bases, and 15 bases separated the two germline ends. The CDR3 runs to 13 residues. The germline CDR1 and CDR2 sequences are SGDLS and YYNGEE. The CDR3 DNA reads TGTGCCAGCAGCTTACAAGACAGTGGAGAAGCTTTCTTT. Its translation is CASSLQDSGEAFF.

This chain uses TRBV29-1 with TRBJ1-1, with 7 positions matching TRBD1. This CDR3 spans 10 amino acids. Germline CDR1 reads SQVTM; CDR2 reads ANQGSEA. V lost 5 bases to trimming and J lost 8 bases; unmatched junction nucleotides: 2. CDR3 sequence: CSVLTGEAFF. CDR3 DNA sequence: TGCAGCGTTCTGACAGGGGAAGCTTTCTTT.